These T cell receptor beta chains were read from a single sample in a study of T cells after posttransplantation cyclophosphamide. Here immunoSEQ multiplex PCR was the method, and the copy in TCRdb shows in-frame clones only, minus some. There are tens of thousands of clones in the sample; around 94% occur only once, and roughly 2.9% lies in the top ten. The sequencing input was PBMCs. These receptors all stem from a woman aged 45-59 years in good health and a related stem cell transplant donor. Each CDR3 is given with its conserved first and last residue. Fields, in order: V gene, clone size, J gene, D gene, CDR3 DNA, CDR3 protein. A D gene is named only where the DNA matches it firmly. Size is omitted from some rows. Given values are once, few, many or a class for expanded clones.

>TRBV28|-|TRBJ1-4|-
TGTGCCAGCAGTTTACTAGCCCCCACAACTAATGAAAAACTGTTTTTT
CASSLLAPTTNEKLFF
>TRBV7-2|-|TRBJ2-2|TRBD1
TGTGCCAGCAGCTTAGCCGCAGGGGGTGGCGGGGAGCTGTTTTTT
CASSLAAGGGGELFF
>TRBV5-1|-|TRBJ1-1|-
TGCGCCAGCAGCTTCGACACGAACATTGAAGCTTTCTTT
CASSFDTNIEAFF
>TRBV4-1|-|TRBJ2-3|TRBD2
TGCGCCAGCAGCCAATTAGCGGGCTCCACAGATACGCAGTATTTT
CASSQLAGSTDTQYF
>TRBV6-6|-|TRBJ1-4|TRBD1
TGTGCCAGCAGAGCGACAGGGAATGATGAAAAACTGTTTTTT
CASRATGNDEKLFF
>TRBV2|-|TRBJ1-1|TRBD1
TGTGCCAGCAGTGGTCCCGGGACAGGGCTCACTGAAGCTTTCTTT
CASSGPGTGLTEAFF
>TRBV7-3|-|TRBJ2-1|-
TGTGCCAGCAGGGTGGGACCGCAGGGGTCCAATGAGCAGTTCTTC
CASRVGPQGSNEQFF
>TRBV5-1|-|TRBJ2-7|-
TGCGCCAGCAGCTTGGGTGTAGCGGCGTCCTACGAGCAGTACTTC
CASSLGVAASYEQYF
>TRBV5-1|-|TRBJ1-3|-
TGCGCCAGCAGCTTGGCCGGGACTTCAAGGGGAAACACCATATATTTT
CASSLAGTSRGNTIYF
>TRBV28|-|TRBJ1-2|-
TGTGCCAGCAGTACAGTGACATCATATGGCTACACCTTC
CASSTVTSYGYTF
>TRBV10-1|-|TRBJ2-3|-
TGCGCCAGCAGCTCAAGCTACACAGATACGCAGTATTTT
CASSSSYTDTQYF
>TRBV15|-|TRBJ2-7|TRBD2
TGTGCCACCAGCGATCCTACCGGGACTAGCGTCGACGAGCAGTACTTC
CATSDPTGTSVDEQYF
>TRBV5-4|-|TRBJ2-7|-
TGTGCCAGCAGCTTGGGCGGACAGTTAGCCTACGAGCAGTACTTC
CASSLGGQLAYEQYF
>TRBV19|-|TRBJ2-7|TRBD2
TGTGCCAGTAGTATCGGGACTAGCGCCTACGAGCAGTACTTC
CASSIGTSAYEQYF
>TRBV27|-|TRBJ1-2|-
TGTGCCAGCAGTTTATCAGGGAGCCACCCCTATGGCTACACCTTC
CASSLSGSHPYGYTF
>TRBV2|-|TRBJ1-5|-
TGTGCCAGCAGCGGAGAGACAGCTAGCAATCAGCCCCAGCATTTT
CASSGETASNQPQHF
>TRBV28|-|TRBJ1-1|-
TGTGCCAGCAGTTTATCCGGAGTGAACACTGAAGCTTTCTTT
CASSLSGVNTEAFF
>TRBV28|once|TRBJ2-7|-
TGTGCCAGCAGGCTCAGGGTCACCAGACCCGAGCAGTACTTC
CASRLRVTRPEQYF
>TRBV9|-|TRBJ2-7|TRBD1
TGTGCCAGCAGCGTAGGAGCGGCAGGGGGCGGCCCAAGCTCCTACGAGCAGTACTTC
CASSVGAAGGGPSSYEQYF
>TRBV5-4|-|TRBJ2-1|-
TGTGCCAGCAGCTGGGGGCAGCGCCCCTACAATGAGCAGTTCTTC
CASSWGQRPYNEQFF
>TRBV7-2|-|TRBJ2-1|TRBD2
TGTGCCAGCAGCAGAGCGGGGGGGCCTTACAATGAGCAGTTCTTC
CASSRAGGPYNEQFF
>TRBV18|-|TRBJ1-6|-
TGTGCCAGCTCACGTCCTAGGACACCCCTCCACTTT
CASSRPRTPLHF
>TRBV6-1|once|TRBJ2-1|-
TGTGCCAGCAGTTCTAACAATGAGCAGTTCTTC
CASSSNNEQFF
>TRBV28|-|TRBJ2-1|TRBD1
TGTGCCAGCAGGCGACAGGGGGGCAATGAGCAGTTCTTC
CASRRQGGNEQFF
>TRBV11-2|medium-sized|TRBJ1-1|-
TGTGCCACCTTCGGAGCGGGAGGTGAAGCTTTCTTT
CATFGAGGEAFF
>TRBV29-1|-|TRBJ2-3|-
TGCAGCGTGGGGGCAGGGAGAGATACGCAGTATTTT
CSVGAGRDTQYF
>TRBV27|-|TRBJ2-7|TRBD2
TGTGCCAGCAGTTTACACCGCGGGAGAGGTTACGAGCAGTACTTC
CASSLHRGRGYEQYF
>TRBV11-2|-|TRBJ2-7|-
TGTGCCAGCAGCCTCACCCTGGACAGCAGATACGAGCAGTACTTC
CASSLTLDSRYEQYF
>TRBV10-2|-|TRBJ1-3|-
TGCGCCAGCAGTGATGGCGGTGGAAACACCATATATTTT
CASSDGGGNTIYF
>TRBV7-8|-|TRBJ2-7|TRBD2
TGTGCCAGCAGCGAAGCGGGACTAGCGGCGACCTACGAGCAGTACTTC
CASSEAGLAATYEQYF
>TRBV18|-|TRBJ2-3|TRBD2
TGTGCCAGCTCACCACCTGGGGACTACTTCACAGATACGCAGTATTTT
CASSPPGDYFTDTQYF
>TRBV19|-|TRBJ1-6|-
TGTGCCAGTAGTATAGGTGGAGGACTCCGAACCCTCCACTTT
CASSIGGGLRTLHF
>TRBV5-4|few|TRBJ2-2|-
TGTGCCAGCAGCGTCCCCGCACGGGAGCGGACCGGGGAGCTGTTTTTT
CASSVPARERTGELFF
>TRBV5-4|-|TRBJ2-7|TRBD1
TGTGCCAGCAGCTTCACAGGGGGTGGCGACGAGCAGTACTTC
CASSFTGGGDEQYF
>TRBV6-1|-|TRBJ2-2|TRBD2
TGTGCCAGCAGAGACGGACTAGCGAGGGCCGGGGAGCTGTTTTTT
CASRDGLARAGELFF
>TRBV5-1|-|TRBJ2-1|-
TGCGCCAGCAGTTTGAAGGCTAGTATCGGTGAGCAGTTCTTC
CASSLKASIGEQFF
>TRBV4-1|once|TRBJ1-2|-
TGCGCCAGCAGCCAAGCACCGGGACTCCAACGGGGGTCCTATGGCTACACCTTC
CASSQAPGLQRGSYGYTF
>TRBV5-1|-|TRBJ2-3|TRBD2
TGCGCCAGCAGCTTCGGGGGGGGACGCACAGATACGCAGTATTTT
CASSFGGGRTDTQYF
>TRBV5-6|-|TRBJ2-3|-
TGTGCCAGCAGCGAAGTTCTAGGGGGTTTTTCAGATACGCAGTATTTT
CASSEVLGGFSDTQYF
>TRBV5-1|-|TRBJ2-5|-
TGCGCCAGCAGCCAGGGCGTCCAAGAGACCCAGTACTTC
CASSQGVQETQYF
>TRBV7-9|-|TRBJ2-5|-
TGTGCCAGCAGCTCCAAGGGCGGGATTTCGTGGGACCAGTACTTC
CASSSKGGISWDQYF
>TRBV28|-|TRBJ2-3|-
TGTGCCAGCAGTACAGGACGCCGCTATACGCAGTATTTT
CASSTGRRYTQYF
>TRBV4-1|-|TRBJ1-5|-
TGCGCCAGCAGCCAAGACACAGGGACCGGTCAGCCCCAGCATTTT
CASSQDTGTGQPQHF
>TRBV28|-|TRBJ1-5|-
TGTGCCAGCAGTTTATCTGGCCGGCCCCAGCATTTT
CASSLSGRPQHF
>TRBV5-1|-|TRBJ2-5|-
TGCGCCAGCAGCTTGGAAACAAACCAAGAGACCCAGTACTTC
CASSLETNQETQYF
>TRBV18|-|TRBJ1-1|TRBD1
TGTGCCAGCTCACCGGAAATCAGGGGGCGGAACACTGAAGCTTTCTTT
CASSPEIRGRNTEAFF
>TRBV7-7|-|TRBJ1-1|TRBD1
TGTGCTAGCAGCACCAATCAGGGGGCTGAAGCTTTCTTT
CASSTNQGAEAFF
>TRBV7-6|-|TRBJ2-7|TRBD2
TGTGCCAGCAGCTTAGTGTCTGATAGCGGGGGGCCAGGTGAGCAGTACTTC
CASSLVSDSGGPGEQYF
>TRBV7-9|-|TRBJ2-1|TRBD2
TGTGCCAGCAGCTTCCAGGGACTAGCGGGGGGGCCCTACAATGAGCAGTTCTTC
CASSFQGLAGGPYNEQFF
>TRBV28|-|TRBJ1-2|-
TGTGCCAGCAGTGCGAGGCCTTGGGGGGGGGCGAACTATGGCTACACCTTC
CASSARPWGGANYGYTF
>TRBV5-6|-|TRBJ1-3|-
TGTGCCAGCAGCTTGGCGGTGAGCTCTGGAAACACCATATATTTT
CASSLAVSSGNTIYF
>TRBV27|-|TRBJ2-5|TRBD2
TGTGCCAGCAGCCCTTTAGCGGGAGGGCCCTCGGGGGAGACCCAGTACTTC
CASSPLAGGPSGETQYF
>TRBV19|-|TRBJ2-2|-
TGTGCCAGTAGTATAGAAGTGAGGGTCGGGGAGCTGTTTTTT
CASSIEVRVGELFF